The source of this T cell receptor (beta chain) is a study of T cells in Graves' hyperthyroidism and ophthalmopathy. Points from the study as a whole: Ophthalmopathy onset followed model prediction by a median about six months.

This clonotype was seen ten or more times. What it recognizes is unknown. This CDR3 contains 14 residues. Germline V lookup: CDR1 SGHRS, CDR2 YFSETQ. The V end was cut by 1 base, the J end by 5 bases, with 9 bases between. Diagnoses were made from clinical symptoms, serum measures (thyroxine and TRAb), thyroid ultrasound and orbital computed tomography. Using roughly 9.4 ml of fresh peripheral blood, PBMCs were prepared. Amplification of TCR beta CDR3 regions was performed using RNA transcripts as template. HTBI primers drove first-round RT-PCR of the TCR CDR3. One entry per CDR3 protein, called by TCRdb with MiXCR from the multiplex PCR reads. The sample carries about 420,000 distinct CDR3 sequences, 15% to 17% recorded once.

The chain is built from TRBV5-1 and TRBJ1-4; unclear D gene. This TCR was recovered from a woman aged 18-29 years with Graves' hyperthyroidism. Sample: blood. In nucleotides, the CDR3 is TGCGCCAGCAGCTTGAGCCCTAGGAATGAAAAACTGTTTTTT. It specifies CASSLSPRNEKLFF. Together with reference TRBV5-1 and TRBJ1-4, the CDR3 gives the full variable domain: KAGVTQTPRYLIKTRGQQVTLSCSPISGHRSVSWYQQTPGQGLQFLFEYFSETQRNKGNFPGRFSGRQFSNSRSEMNVSTLELGDSALYLCASSLSPRNEKLFFGSGTQLSVL.